This T cell receptor beta chain came from a study of blood T cell repertoires in COVID-19. Turning to the study itself: Acute and convalescent COVID-19 specimens originated in the United States, Italy and Spain. Sources were T cells, B-cell-depleted T cells, or PBMCs; the material itself was cDNA or gDNA.

In the study's own analysis: For nucleated cells, counts were estimated from reference gene primer amplification. TCRdb's table, derived via immunoSEQ multiplex PCR, lists solely in-frame clones and lacks some. Clone size and the V and J calls come from that table; the DNA yielded D and trimming. The profile shows 210,000 or so clones, 85% of them singletons. The V segment lost 3 bases and the J segment 4 bases; nucleotides outside the gene matches: 3. From germline, CDR1 is SGHRS and CDR2 YFSETQ. The CDR3 has 14 amino acids. Material for sequencing was peripheral blood. The chain uses TRBV5-1 and TRBJ1-1, with 10 positions matching TRBD1. The clonotype was recovered from a man aged 50 or older with COVID-19, enrolled during active disease. The CDR3 nucleotides read TGCGCCAGCAGCTGGGGACAGGGGTTCACTGAAGCTTTCTTT. It is translated as CASSWGQGFTEAFF.